The following is a T cell receptor (beta chain) sequence with its context. The antigen is unknown. The PCR was carried out with 60 Vbeta primers and 13 Jbeta primers. Authors' methods: Later work found around 72 million unique TCR beta chains, with 10 million to 14 million shared. Some clones are missing from TCRdb's copy, which holds only in-frame ones; the method was immunoSEQ multiplex PCR. The V and J calls and clone size were taken over from that table, and D and trimming were inferred from the DNA. The sample's table shows fewer than 250,000 clones. The germline V gene encodes CDR1 SNHLY and CDR2 FYNNEI. V shed 9 bases, J shed 4 bases, and the junction held 11 bases outside the gene matches. The CDR3 loop spans 15 amino acids. This specimen belongs to a study of cytomegalovirus exposure and HLA in healthy donors. Notes on the study in general: A link between a missense DCLRE1C variant and TCR beta V- and J-gene trimming emerged from a later analysis. Certain sequence variants were highly shared and formed a cluster, and this cluster was likely a sequencing artifact. Most TCRs appeared rarely, but some public TCRs recurred in many donors.

The sample was PBMCs. The V call is TRBV2, the J call TRBJ2-1; TRBD2 matches 8 bases. The sequence was collected from a woman younger than 45 in good health and CMV-seropositive. The CDR3 region has the DNA TGTGCCAGTAGGGGAGGGAGCGGGGGATACAATGAGCAGTTCTTC. Its translation: CASRGGSGGYNEQFF.